The 27 T cell receptor beta chains in this list originate from one sample, sequenced in a study of breast tumors, draining lymph nodes, adjacent tissues. TCRdb ran MiXCR on the multiplex PCR reads and lists one entry per CDR3 protein. This table holds 200,000 or so distinct CDR3 sequences, approximately 33% found once. Breast cancer patients provided tissue from their axillary draining lymph nodes. Sequencing was performed on axillary lymph node tissue. These receptors were obtained from a female donor with breast cancer. Some clones in this sample may be carry-over from other donors' samples.

This clonotype was seen ten or more times. The chain carries TRBV20-1 and TRBJ2-3; D tentatively reads TRBD1 or TRBD2 (6 bases each). Germline CDR1 DFQATT, CDR2 SNEGSKA (reference sequence). V was trimmed by 3 bases and J by 6 bases, leaving 13 bases between them. The CDR3 loop spans 13 amino acids. CDR3 loop: CSARGQGGDTQYF. The CDR3, as DNA: TGCAGTGCTAGGGGTCAAGGGGGGGATACGCAGTATTTT.

V usage is TRBV20-1 and J usage is TRBJ1-3; D is possibly TRBD1 (6 bases). The CDR3 covers 13 residues. The ends were cut back, 3 bases at V and 4 bases at J, with 10 bases in the middle. Germline assignment: CDR1 DFQATT and CDR2 SNEGSKA (reference sequence). The CDR3 loop reads CSASLGAGNTIYF. CDR3 DNA: TGCAGTGCTAGTTTGGGGGCGGGAAACACCATATATTTT.

This clonotype was seen many times. The chain employs TRBV20-1 and TRBJ2-2, with 9 bases that match TRBD1. V dropped 0 bases and J dropped 0; count of bases not matched to a gene: 2. The CDR3 totals 16 residues. CDR1 and CDR2 (germline): DFQATT, SNEGSKA (reference sequence). CDR3 nucleotide sequence: TGCAGTGCTAGAGACAGACAGGGGGCGAACACCGGGGAGCTGTTTTTT. Translating it yields CSARDRQGANTGELFF.

The chain recombines TRBV19 with TRBJ1-6; D gene unclear. The CDR3 has 15 amino acids. The germline gives CDR1 LNHDA, CDR2 SQIVND (reference sequence). The V gene lost 5 bases and the J gene lost 7 bases, with 15 bases spanning the gap. CDR3 nucleotides: TGTGCCAGTAGTCCCAGGACTAGCGGGAATTCACCCCTCCACTTT. It yields the protein CASSPRTSGNSPLHF.

This clonotype occurred many times. The chain employs TRBV7-8 and TRBJ2-2; D call uncertain. With 5 bases removed from V and 1 base from J, the gap between germline ends came to 11 bases. Per germline, CDR1 SGHVS and CDR2 FQNEAQ. This CDR3 region has 15 residues. CDR3: CASSPLTRNTGELFF. CDR3 DNA: TGTGCCAGCAGCCCCCTGACTCGGAACACCGGGGAGCTGTTTTTT.

The chain carries TRBV20-1 and TRBJ2-7; 15 nucleotides line up with TRBD2. The V gene's germline CDR1 is DFQATT and CDR2 SNEGSKA (reference sequence). The ends lost 1 base at V and 2 bases at J; junction bases unmatched: 6. The CDR3 contains 17 residues. The CDR3 reads CSARGGTSGGFTYEQYF. Here the CDR3 DNA reads TGCAGTGCTAGAGGGGGGACTAGCGGGGGGTTCACCTACGAGCAGTACTTC.

The rearrangement links TRBV6-1 to TRBJ2-3; 15 nucleotides match TRBD2. The CDR3 is 19 amino acids. Unmatched junction bases numbered 7, after V lost 3 bases and J lost 0 bases. Germline CDR1 MNHNS, CDR2 SASEGT. In DNA form, the CDR3 reads TGTGCCAGCAGTGACGGACTAGCGGGGGGGCCCTCAAGCACAGATACGCAGTATTTT. Encoded protein: CASSDGLAGGPSSTDTQYF.

This clonotype was detected once. The J gene is TRBJ1-2, the V gene TRBV6-5; D is unresolved. Between the trimmed V and J ends, which lost 5 bases and 8 bases, there was a span of 12 bases. The CDR3 spans 12 residues. The germline gives CDR1 MNHEY, CDR2 SVGAGI. Here the CDR3 reads CASSLLGAGYTF. CDR3 sequence (DNA): TGTGCCAGCAGTCTCCTGGGTGCCGGCTACACCTTC.

This clonotype showed up many times. The chain has TRBV5-6 and TRBJ2-3, with D perhaps matching TRBD2 (6 bases). This CDR3 contains 14 residues. V shed 4 bases and J shed 8 bases, with 17 bases lying between them. Germline V gives CDR1 SGHDT, CDR2 YYEEEE. CDR3 nucleotides: TGTGCCAGCAGCGCGGTGTCGTGGGGAGGTACGCAGTATTTT. Amino acid sequence: CASSAVSWGGTQYF.

This clonotype showed up many times. This chain connects TRBV4-3 to TRBJ1-2, with 7 bases fitting TRBD1. The V gene end was trimmed by 6 bases and the J gene end by 6 bases; junction bases not matched to a gene: 7. This CDR3 spans 13 amino acids. CDR1 is LGHNA and CDR2 is YSLEER in the germline V gene. CDR3 in amino acids: CASSRQGGDGYTF. CDR3 DNA sequence: TGCGCCAGCAGTCGACAGGGAGGAGATGGCTACACCTTC.

Details on this clonotype: A single base separates this from a much larger clone, so it may be a read error. The chain has TRBV6-1 and TRBJ1-5; TRBD1 might be the D (5 bases). CDR3 size: 16 residues. Trimming stripped 5 bases from V and 0 bases from J, with 14 bases between. From germline, CDR1 is MNHNS and CDR2 SASEGT. The CDR3 is CASSQVGRASNQPQHF. The CDR3 region has the DNA TGTGCCAGCAGTCAGGTGGGCAGGGCTAGCAATCAGCCCCAGCATTTT.

The V gene is TRBV2, the J gene TRBJ2-3; perhaps TRBD2 as D (6 bases). Trimming shortened V by 4 bases and J by 4 bases, and 12 bases separated the two germline ends. The CDR3 totals 14 residues. Germline CDR1 and CDR2: SNHLY and FYNNEI. The CDR3 region is CASSVRGFPDTQYF. The CDR3 nucleotides are TGTGCCAGCAGTGTACGGGGGTTCCCAGATACGCAGTATTTT.

This clonotype came up many times. J is TRBJ2-1 and V is TRBV5-1; D call uncertain. CDR3 length: 12 residues. From germline, CDR1 is SGHRS and CDR2 YFSETQ. Trimming removed 4 bases from V and 1 base from J, with 3 bases in between. The CDR3 DNA reads as TGCGCCAGCAGCAGGTCCTACAATGAGCAGTTCTTC. Translated, it gives CASSRSYNEQFF.

This clonotype occurred many times. The chain links TRBV15 to TRBJ1-2, with D unresolved. The CDR3 loop spans 12 amino acids. CDR1 and CDR2 from the germline V gene are LNHNV and YYDKDF (reference sequence). V lost 0 bases, J lost 4 bases, and 3 bases lay in between. The CDR3 DNA follows: TGTGCCACCAGCAGAGAGGGCTATGGCTACACCTTC. Translated, it gives CATSREGYGYTF.

The CDR3 sequence: CASMAGLAGPQHF. As DNA, the CDR3 is TGTGCCAGCATGGCTGGGCTAGCCGGTCCCCAGCATTTT. The V call is TRBV2, the J call TRBJ1-5; D call uncertain. The CDR3 covers 13 residues. CDR1 is SNHLY and CDR2 is FYNNEI in the germline V gene. Trimming took off 7 bases at V and 10 bases at J, with 17 bases between the two ends.

This clonotype was detected many times. The CDR3 DNA is TGTGCCAGCAGTTTCCTGGCCTCTGGAAACACCATATATTTT. Translating gives CASSFLASGNTIYF. This chain connects TRBV28 to TRBJ1-3; D unresolved. Trimming stripped 3 bases from V and 0 bases from J, with 6 bases between. This CDR3 has 14 residues. Germline V lookup: CDR1 MDHEN, CDR2 SYDVKM.

This sequence joins TRBV20-1 and TRBJ1-2, with 7 positions matching TRBD1. CDR1 DFQATT and CDR2 SNEGSKA come from the germline V gene (reference sequence). The CDR3 spans 12 residues. The trim removed 3 bases at V and 10 bases at J, leaving 8 bases unmatched. The CDR3 protein is CSASSGTDFYTF. As DNA, the CDR3 is TGCAGTGCTAGCTCCGGGACAGATTTCTACACCTTC.

The genes are TRBV15 and TRBJ1-2; maybe TRBD1 (5 bases). Trimming left V 1 base short and J 5 bases short, with 20 bases between. Per the germline V gene, CDR1 is LNHNV and CDR2 is YYDKDF (reference sequence). The CDR3 length is 17 residues. In nucleotides, the CDR3 is TGTGCCACCAGCAGAGCCGTCCGGAGGGGACGGGGGTATGGCTACACCTTC. It codes for CATSRAVRRGRGYGYTF.

This clonotype was detected a few times. A much bigger clone sits one base away, suggesting this may be a read error. The chain combines TRBV20-1 with TRBJ2-2; TRBD2 matches 7 bases. Germline trimming cut 6 bases from V and 1 base from J; bases unmatched to any gene: 26. In germline, CDR1 is DFQATT, CDR2 SNEGSKA (reference sequence). This CDR3 spans 21 amino acids. The CDR3 nucleotides read TGCAGTGCAAGTCCACTCCCCGGGACTACCGGGAGACGGGGGAACACCGGGGAGCTGTTTTTT. It translates to CSASPLPGTTGRRGNTGELFF.

On this clonotype: This CDR3 fails to terminate in the conserved phenylalanine or tryptophan, so it likely reflects a read error. The limits of the CDR3 on the DNA are not certain, so only TCRdb's listed CDR3 is given. The CDR3 here is CASSQDWGGGTQKTMATQS. V gene TRBV14 combines with J gene TRBJ1-2; TRBD1 is the table's D call, not checked against the DNA. Including both end residues, the CDR3 is 19 amino acids long. The germline CDR1 and CDR2 sequences are SGHDN and FVKESK.

This rearrangement joins TRBV12-3 or TRBV12-4 to TRBJ1-6, with 9 bases lining up with TRBD1. The J segment lost 9 bases and the V segment lost 6 bases, leaving 9 bases of the junction unmatched. There are 15 residues in the CDR3. CDR3 amino acids: CASSPGTGTGSPLHF. CDR3 sequence (DNA): TGTGCCAGCAGCCCCGGGACAGGGACCGGTTCACCCCTCCACTTT.

This clonotype was seen at least ten times. The chain employs TRBV12-3 or TRBV12-4 and TRBJ2-3, with TRBD1 matching 9 bases. J gave up 3 bases and V 5 bases, and 3 bases lay outside the gene matches. This CDR3 has 14 residues. The CDR3 sequence is CASSRTGETDTQYF. As DNA, the CDR3 is TGTGCCAGCAGTAGGACAGGGGAAACAGATACGCAGTATTTT.

The V gene is TRBV2, the J gene TRBJ1-4, with 8 nucleotides matching TRBD1. V gave up 7 bases and J gave up 3 bases; unmatched junction bases: 16. CDR3 length: 18 residues. CDR1 SNHLY and CDR2 FYNNEI come from the germline V gene. The DNA for the CDR3 is TGTGCCAGCACTCAGGGAGACAGGGGTGGGACTTCTAATGAAAAACTGTTTTTT. Protein: CASTQGDRGGTSNEKLFF.

At least ten counts were recorded for this clonotype. V gene TRBV20-1 combines with J gene TRBJ2-5, with no clear D. The V gene's germline CDR1 is DFQATT and CDR2 SNEGSKA (reference sequence). Trimming took off 3 bases at V and 1 base at J, with 6 bases between the two ends. This CDR3 contains 12 residues. In DNA, the CDR3 is TGCAGTGCTAGTGGGCGCCAAGAGACCCAGTACTTC. As protein: CSASGRQETQYF.

This clonotype was seen at least ten times. V is TRBV20-1 and J is TRBJ2-7, with 7 bases identical to TRBD2. Trimming removed 3 bases from V and 3 bases from J; junction bases left unmatched: 5. The V gene's germline CDR1 is DFQATT and CDR2 SNEGSKA (reference sequence). The CDR3 contains 13 residues. CDR3 amino acids: CSARSSGIYEQYF. CDR3 in DNA: TGCAGTGCTAGGTCTAGCGGAATCTACGAGCAGTACTTC.

This clonotype has ten or more counts. The chain uses TRBV19 and TRBJ1-3; 8 bases are shared with TRBD1. Germline CDR1 is LNHDA and CDR2 is SQIVND (reference sequence). The V gene end was trimmed by 3 bases and the J gene end by 2 bases; junction bases not matched to a gene: 3. CDR3 size: 15 residues. The CDR3 DNA reads as TGTGCCAGTAGTATCGACAGGGGAACTGGAAACACCATATATTTT. Translating it yields CASSIDRGTGNTIYF. Combining the CDR3 with reference TRBV19 and TRBJ1-3 gives the whole variable domain DGGITQSPKYLFRKEGQNVTLSCEQNLNHDAMYWYRQDPGQGLRLIYYSQIVNDFQKGDIAEGYSVSREKKESFPLTVTSAQKNPTAFYLCASSIDRGTGNTIYFGEGSWLTVV.

In its sample, this clonotype was seen many times. The gene calls are TRBV6-4 and TRBJ2-7; 10 bases match TRBD2. This CDR3 region has 16 residues. V dropped 7 bases and J dropped 6; count of bases not matched to a gene: 15. The germline gives CDR1 MRHNA, CDR2 SNTAGT. The CDR3 loop reads CASIFTSGRAFSEQYF. The CDR3 coding sequence is TGTGCCAGCATTTTTACGAGCGGGAGGGCCTTTAGCGAGCAGTACTTC.